This T cell receptor beta chain comes out of a study of shared T cell receptors in the human thymus (dated by TCRdb to the early 2020s). Broadly, across the study: The study examined how self-reactive, shared T-cell receptor alpha chains are generated in the human thymus.

The method behind the library was the immunoSEQ multiplex PCR assay. The table was pulled from immuneACCESS by TCRdb, which kept in-frame rearrangements only. Such tables lose some clones; where checked, under half of the loss comes from unresolved V genes, and the rest has no known cause. Counted in this sample were approximately 760,000 clones; roughly 88% of them appeared once. Clones ranked in the top ten supply about 0.011% of the sample. Reading from cysteine to phenylalanine, the CDR3 counts 15 amino acids. Only the CDR3 DNA is retained, 45 bases long and in frame from the first base. The germline V gene supplies CDR1 KGHSH and CDR2 LQKENI. Unmatched junction bases come to 5, with V trimmed by 1 base and J by 8 bases. This clone was detected only once. Its antigen is currently not known. No much larger clone exists at a distance of one base, and base qualities are not known. These data were also reused for a study on human thymus T cells. That second publication adds: The donors were immunologically healthy infants in Finland who had open corrective cardiac surgery for congenital heart defects. The thymus tissue came from surgical resects taken out during corrective cardiac surgery. Both the thymic and the peripheral blood repertoires appeared to show biased V and J gene segment usage. According to the related research, thymic TCR repertoires were highly overlapping among unrelated individuals. TCR alpha and beta repertoires from seven to nine infant thymus samples and four related peripheral blood samples were characterized in the study. Donor ages ranged from roughly 7 to 250 days, and the cohort comprised more than 5 male and two female infants. After being mechanically released from the tissue, thymocytes were kept at -70 degrees C in pellets of roughly 10-30 million cells. A QIAsymphony instrument was used to extract genomic DNA from the frozen cell pellets. The immunoSEQ multiplex PCR assay was used to amplify the TCRB and TCRAD loci from a standardized amount of quality-controlled genomic DNA. The amplicons spanned the V(D)J region and were long enough to cover the CDR3 and allow V and J genes to be identified. The amplicons were sequenced on an Illumina platform via the commercial immunoSEQ service. Corrections for primer bias and sequencing errors followed previously described methods, while TCRAD and TCRB definitions were based on the IMGT database. immunoSEQ Analyzer 3.0 and VDJTools were used for repertoire analysis, which covered basic statistics, V/J segment usage, diversity estimates, rarefaction and pairwise overlap. Diversity was estimated using the Chao1, ChaoE, Efron-Thisted, Shannon and inverse Simpson indices, and was also estimated on datasets down-sampled to the size of the smallest sample. Repertoire overlap was assessed by strict matching of CDR3 nucleotide sequence, V gene and J gene, and clustering was done by Jaccard-based multidimensional scaling. On average, around 780,000 unique TCRB clonotypes were obtained from thymus samples, compared with some 84,000 from blood samples.

Input material: thymocytes. The chain uses TRBV18 and TRBJ1-4, with 9 bases in between that match TRBD1. This clonotype was obtained from a girl under three years old with a congenital heart defect. Donor details come from another sample of the same person, matched by shared clones. The CDR3 here reads CASSPRTGEYEKLFF. The DNA sequence follows: TGTGCCAGCTCACCACGGACAGGGGAGTACGAAAAACTGTTTTTT.